The text below deals with one T cell receptor beta chain. This receptor's antigen is unknown. There are no base qualities to consult, and no much larger clone falls within one base. Library generation was performed with the immunoSEQ multiplex PCR assay. For the multiplex PCR, a mixture combining 60 forward primers for TCR Vbeta segments and 13 reverse primers for TCR Jbeta segments was used. A multiplex PCR assay on genomic DNA amplified the CDR3 region of rearranged TCR beta genes. The Illumina HiSeq System was used to sequence the amplified TCR beta libraries as 87-base-pair reads. From the authors' description of their analysis: In a later analysis, around 80 million unique TCR beta chains were counted across the 690 or so repertoires, and roughly 11 million of these chains were shared by at least two donors. To remove PCR and sequencing errors, raw reads were error-corrected and collapsed into unique sequences using a nearest-neighbor algorithm that merged closely related sequences. V, D and J gene segments were assigned by aligning CDR3 sequences to IMGT reference sequences. For a sequence to be retained, a match of at least six nucleotides was required to both a V gene segment and a J gene segment. A rearrangement was called productive if the CDR3 had no stop codons and remained in frame with V and J, and every other rearrangement was called non-productive. CDR3 was defined by IMGT convention, running from the second conserved V-encoded cysteine to the conserved J-encoded phenylalanine. The earlier analysis of 450 to 750 of the donors excluded any sequence lacking an unambiguous match to a single V gene segment. An earlier analysis of 587 of the donors classified V segments as functional when productive rearrangements were above 56.7% and as segregating when the standard deviation between donors was above 5%. To diagnose cytomegalovirus status from the catalog of TCR beta chain sequences, a statistical classification framework was built. In a later analysis, TCR nucleotide sequences were compared against IMGT/GENE-DB human TR gene sequences so that V and J genes could be assigned. Using the TCRdist pipeline, a later analysis assigned CDR3 sequences along with most-parsimonious VDJ recombination scenarios. In a later analysis, each TCR beta chain was defined by its CDR3 amino acid sequence together with its V-gene family, and reads lacking a unique V-gene family were excluded. As a way to deal with suspected cross-contamination and a sequencing artifact, a later analysis dropped roughly 600 nucleotide sequences that were highly shared and had low generation probability. A later analysis calculated a clonal expansion index for each public chain from normalized within-repertoire ranks of inferred template counts. In a later analysis, generation probabilities were computed with a VDJ recombination model fitted to out-of-frame rearrangements, and the resulting probabilities were checked against IGoR. In a later analysis, TCR-TCR, TCR-HLA and TCR-CMV co-occurrence was scored with hypergeometric tests, and a repertoire-size bias correction was applied to TCR pairs. To estimate false discovery rates, a later analysis permuted the HLA or CMV assignments 20 times. In a later analysis, co-occurring TCRs were grouped using DBSCAN, with TCRdist sequence similarity added in when clustering inside HLA-allele-positive subsets. Co-occurrence clustering excluded repertoires with fewer than 30,000 or more than 120,000 public chains, plus five with anomalous nucleotide sharing. Not all clones reach the TCRdb copy of this immuneACCESS table, which keeps in-frame sequences only. Checked studies attribute under half of the gap to unresolved V genes and leave the rest unexplained. That table furnishes V, J and clone size, whereas the DNA furnished D and trimming. This sample holds 170,000 or so clones; about four fifths were observed only once. Over 1.5% of the sample goes to the ten largest clones.

The cohort was made up of under 800 healthy bone marrow donors. At the time of sampling, every cohort member was nominally healthy, though immune exposures that went unrecorded were likely present. The donor was CMV seronegative and belonged to the group of over 350 seronegative cohort members. Every donor gave a peripheral blood sample, and the peripheral blood mononuclear cells from that sample were used for TCR beta sequencing. The Qiagen DNeasy Blood Extraction Kit was used to extract genomic DNA from the blood cell samples. The sample belongs to a study of cytomegalovirus exposure and HLA in healthy donors (dated by TCRdb to between 2016 and 2019). Background on the whole study: An earlier analysis of approximately 600 of the donors reported approximately 290 Gb of sequence data and about 100 million unique TCR beta sequences from roughly 200 million T cells. Roughly 300 gigabases of sequencing data and roughly 90 million unique TCR sequences were included in an early release covering roughly 700 HLA-typed donors. Of the 398 genotyped donors, 81% fell in the genetic ancestry cluster associated with self-reported Caucasian donors. The study aimed to test whether signatures of past pathogen exposure could be identified by cataloging public T cell receptors. Using immunosequencing, the study profiled T cell repertoires from around 670 subjects and related those repertoires to cytomegalovirus serostatus. A separate validation cohort of roughly 110 different subjects was used in addition to the roughly 640-subject first cohort. High-throughput TCR immunosequencing, statistical association of individual TCRs with disease status, and machine learning were combined to predict cytomegalovirus infection status. To study patterns of TCR occurrence, a later analysis re-analyzed previously published TCR beta repertoires from 600 to 750 donors and added high-resolution HLA genotyping. In the later analysis, no new phenotypic data were used to find candidate immune exposures; instead, reliance was placed on TCR beta sequences and their occurrence across donors. An earlier analysis of 500 to 650 of the donors applied high-throughput TCR beta sequencing to assess whether each TCR beta V gene segment acted as functional or pseudogenic. Donor age, sex, ethnicity and CMV serostatus were compiled alongside the repertoire data. Genome-wide SNP genotypes for about 65% of the roughly 670 donors were used in a later genetic analysis, which treated that subset as a discovery cohort. Every discovery cohort repertoire had been produced on one sequencing platform. HLA typing covered class I and class II loci at four-digit resolution. The number of donors typed differed by locus, with about 620-630 for A, B, C, DRB1 and DQB1, roughly 550 for DQA1, approximately 580 for DPA1, and around 430 for DPB1. Five DR-DQ haplotypes were handled as single units for association and clustering, since linkage in the cohort was strong. Among approximately 370 genotyped donors of the cohort, an average of approximately 240,000 unique TCR beta nucleotide sequences was sequenced per donor, of which about 19% were non-productive.

General conclusions and limits of the study: Across donors, most TCR sequences were observed very rarely, whereas some public TCRs were present in many individuals. Compared with the 666-donor mean, donors in an Asian-associated ancestry cluster had fewer N-insertions in productive TCRs, according to a later genetic analysis. HLA typing was unavailable for some donors at each locus, so association tests used only the typed subset. In a later genetic analysis, a missense DCLRE1C variant was associated with V-gene and J-gene trimming of TCR beta chains, and the association was replicated in an independent cohort. Strong co-occurrence of HLA alleles, especially DR and DQ, made assigning TCR associations to individual alleles difficult. In an earlier analysis of over 550 of the donors, most TCR beta V segments were observed in productive rearrangements about 90% or about 30% of the time, broadly matching IMGT annotations. A group of highly shared sequence variants was considered likely to be a technical artifact of the sequencing pipeline. The classifier was reported to diagnose cytomegalovirus status with high specificity and sensitivity in both the original and validation cohorts. Because counts were too low, roughly 18 rarely observed V segments, including chromosome 9 orphons, were left out of the earlier analysis of a few hundred of the donors. It was suggested by the authors that the approach could potentially be generalized to other disease states and immunological phenotypes. Presence/absence analyses assumed roughly uniform sequencing depth across donors, an assumption that may not hold. In a later analysis, HLA-associated TCR beta chains showed more clonal expansion and lower generation probabilities than non-associated chains that were equally common. Correlated functional status among segregating V segments might be attributable to linkage disequilibrium, but an unknown experimental factor could not be ruled out. Because the 87-base-pair reads could not distinguish some IMGT-functional V segments, including TRBV6-2 and TRBV6-3, those segments were excluded. The study listed around 160 TCR beta chains as associated with cytomegalovirus. At a false discovery rate of 0.05, a later analysis linked 15,000 to 20,000 TCR beta sequences to specific HLA alleles. The cohort was sequenced for TCR beta chains only, and without alpha or paired-chain data the features that could be detected were limited. In vitro tests confirmed that a few of the cytomegalovirus-associated TCR beta chains recognize cytomegalovirus antigens. In a later analysis, TCR association rates were found to vary across HLA loci, with the most associated TCRs seen for DRB1 alleles and the fewest for HLA-C alleles. For the cohort, immune exposure information was limited to CMV serostatus. A later analysis found that most CMV-associated TCR beta chains appeared HLA-restricted, with HLA associations seemingly driven largely by CMV exposure. A further reported finding was that TCR beta sequences accurately predicted the HLA-A and HLA-B alleles for most subjects in the first cohort. Several of the top co-occurrence clusters appeared to be linked to parvovirus B19, influenza, CMV and Epstein-Barr virus, according to a later analysis.

V is clipped by 6 bases and J by 0 bases, and the sequence between their germline boundaries is 9 bases long. The cysteine opens and the phenylalanine closes a CDR3 of 13 amino acids. Left in the record is the CDR3 DNA by itself, 39 bases read in frame from the first base. In the germline V gene, CDR1 corresponds to MNHEY and CDR2 to SVGAGI. Recombination linked TRBV6-5 to TRBJ2-7; the D gene cannot be resolved reliably. This clonotype was obtained from a man aged 45-65 years in good health and CMV-seronegative. Material: PBMCs. The DNA sequence is TGTGCCAGCAGGGCAACAAACTCCTACGAGCAGTACTTC. This codes for CASRATNSYEQYF.